These 17 T cell receptor beta chains were all obtained from the same sample, sequenced in a study of T cell responses to AZD1222 COVID-19 vaccine. Data came from immunoSEQ multiplex PCR; TCRdb stores just in-frame clones and leaves some out. In the table there are about 120,000 clones, about 91% of which are singletons. The sequencing here drew on peripheral blood, taken on day 0 of AZD1222 vaccination. The receptor source for this set is an adult in good health.

This clone was picked up one time. The chain couples TRBV2 to TRBJ1-3; D may be TRBD1 (6 bases). The V gene lost 4 bases and the J gene lost 4 bases, with 14 bases spanning the gap. There are 15 residues in the CDR3. CDR1 and CDR2 (germline): SNHLY, FYNNEI. The CDR3 is CASSVWSGEGNTIYF. DNA for the CDR3: TGTGCCAGCAGTGTATGGTCAGGGGAAGGAAACACCATATATTTT.

V gene TRBV10-3 combines with J gene TRBJ1-1; TRBD1 matches 7 bases. The germline V gene encodes CDR1 ENHRY and CDR2 SYGVKD. The CDR3 totals 14 residues. V gave up 3 bases and J gave up 1 base; unmatched junction bases: 2. The CDR3 DNA reads as TGTGCCATCAGTGATTGGACAGGGAACACTGAAGCTTTCTTT. Its protein product is CAISDWTGNTEAFF.

J is TRBJ1-5 and V is TRBV16, with D unresolved. Germline values: CDR1 KGHSY, CDR2 FQNENV. The CDR3 is made up of 13 amino acids. The V end was cut by 2 bases, the J end by 4 bases, with 6 bases between. CDR3 loop: CASSQEGNQPQHF. CDR3 coding DNA: TGTGCCAGCAGCCAAGAGGGTAATCAGCCCCAGCATTTT.

CDR3 sequence reads: CASSLVNTGELFF. The CDR3 nucleotides read TGTGCCAGCAGCTTAGTGAACACCGGGGAGCTGTTTTTT. The chain is built from TRBV11-2 and TRBJ2-2; no firm D call. V shed 1 base and J shed 1 base, with 1 base lying between them. CDR1 is SGHAT, CDR2 FQNNGV, per germline. The CDR3 is made up of 13 amino acids.

The chain's CDR3 is CASSPGTATNEKLFF. In DNA, the CDR3 is TGTGCCAGCAGTCCTGGGACAGCAACTAATGAAAAACTGTTTTTT. This chain uses TRBV27 with TRBJ1-4, with 7 nucleotides matching TRBD1. V dropped 5 bases and J dropped 0; count of bases not matched to a gene: 3. CDR3 length: 15 residues. The germline CDR1 and CDR2 sequences are MNHEY and SMNVEV (reference sequence).

The J gene is TRBJ1-4, the V gene TRBV10-3; D is undetermined. The CDR3 has 15 amino acids. Germline V CDR1 and CDR2: ENHRY, SYGVKD. The ends were cut back, 7 bases at V and 2 bases at J, with 14 bases in the middle. CDR3 in amino acids: CAITPGEFTNEKLFF. The DNA for the CDR3 is TGTGCCATCACCCCCGGGGAGTTTACTAATGAAAAACTGTTTTTT.

The chain recombines TRBV7-8 with TRBJ2-7; 9 nucleotides match TRBD1. CDR1 is SGHVS, CDR2 FQNEAQ, per germline. CDR3 length: 18 residues. Trimming took 1 base from V and 4 from J; bases not matched to a gene: 14. The CDR3: CASSLVPPNRDRDYEQYF. The CDR3 bases are TGTGCCAGCAGCTTAGTTCCCCCGAACCGGGACAGGGATTACGAGCAGTACTTC.

The rearrangement joins TRBV6-1 to TRBJ1-6; D gene uncertain. Trimming took 3 bases from V and 8 from J, leaving 14 bases between them. Looked up from germline, CDR1 is MNHNS and CDR2 is SASEGT. CDR3 length equals 15 residues. The CDR3 nucleotides read TGTGCCAGCAGTGAGATTGTAGGGCTTGATTCACCCCTCCACTTT. This codes for CASSEIVGLDSPLHF.

The chain has TRBV7-9 and TRBJ1-2; tentatively, D is TRBD1 (5 bases). Germline CDR1 SEHNR, CDR2 FQNEAQ (reference sequence). The germline V and J ends were trimmed by 8 bases and 8 bases, with 9 bases remaining between them. The CDR3 runs to 10 residues. CDR3 protein: CASGGFGYTF. The CDR3 coding sequence is TGTGCCAGCGGGGGATTCGGCTACACCTTC.

V gene TRBV19 combines with J gene TRBJ2-3; 7 bases align to TRBD2. CDR3 size: 14 residues. The ends lost 3 bases at V and 2 bases at J; junction bases unmatched: 2. Germline V gene data show CDR1 as LNHDA and CDR2 as SQIVND (reference sequence). The DNA of the CDR3 is TGTGCCAGTAGTATGGGAGGGAACACAGATACGCAGTATTTT. Protein product: CASSMGGNTDTQYF.

This chain connects TRBV5-8 to TRBJ2-2; D possibly corresponds to TRBD1 (7 bases). V was shortened by 5 bases and J by 0 bases, with 11 bases between the two germline ends. The CDR3 is 15 residues long. The germline CDR1 and CDR2 sequences are SGHTS and YDEGEE. CDR3 amino acids: CASSRGTANTGELFF. The CDR3 region has the DNA TGTGCCAGCAGTCGCGGGACAGCGAACACCGGGGAGCTGTTTTTT.

This chain links TRBV6-6 with TRBJ1-5; D remains ambiguous. With 0 bases removed from V and 0 bases from J, the gap between germline ends came to 3 bases. CDR3 length equals 14 residues. Germline CDR1 reads MNHNY; CDR2 reads SVGAGI (reference sequence). The CDR3 region has the DNA TGTGCCAGCAGTTACTCTGGTAGCAATCAGCCCCAGCATTTT. Its translation: CASSYSGSNQPQHF.

This clone came up a few times. The rearrangement links TRBV6-6 to TRBJ1-5; D not certain. Germline V lookup: CDR1 MNHNY, CDR2 SVGAGI (reference sequence). The CDR3 runs 17 residues. Trimming removed 5 bases from V and 3 bases from J, with 20 bases in between. CDR3 sequence: CASSPPGSLMTNQPQHF. CDR3 nucleotide sequence: TGTGCCAGCAGTCCCCCGGGGTCCCTGATGACCAATCAGCCCCAGCATTTT.

The chain joins TRBV5-4 to TRBJ2-2; the D is unclear. V lost 2 bases, J lost 3 bases, and 5 bases lay in between. Germline loops: CDR1 SGHNT, CDR2 YYREEE (reference sequence). The CDR3 sequence is 13 residues long. The CDR3 bases are TGTGCCAGCAGCTTAAGGTACACCGGGGAGCTGTTTTTT. The encoded protein is CASSLRYTGELFF.

This chain uses TRBV25-1 with TRBJ2-3; D remains unclear. Germline V gene data show CDR1 as MGHDK and CDR2 as SYGVNS. Trimming took 1 base from V and 5 from J, leaving 7 bases between them. The CDR3 contains 13 residues. This CDR3 reads CASSELKGDTQYF. CDR3 coding DNA: TGTGCCAGCAGTGAATTGAAGGGAGATACGCAGTATTTT. Combining the CDR3 with reference TRBV25-1 and TRBJ2-3 gives the whole variable domain EADIYQTPRYLVIGTGKKITLECSQTMGHDKMYWYQQDPGMELHLIHYSYGVNSTEKGDLSSESTVSRIRTEHFPLTLESARPSHTSQYLCASSELKGDTQYFGPGTRLTVL.

The chain couples TRBV3-1 (or the pseudogene TRBV3-2) to TRBJ1-6; D is undetermined. Deletions cut 8 bases from V and 5 bases from J, with 10 bases between. CDR3 length: 13 residues. From germline, CDR1 is LGHDT and CDR2 YNNKEL (reference sequence). CDR3 in amino acids: CASGGRNNSPLHF. CDR3 in DNA: TGTGCCAGCGGTGGACGAAATAATTCACCCCTCCACTTT.

The chain links TRBV4-3 to TRBJ2-1; D remains ambiguous. Trimming removed 3 bases from V and 6 bases from J, with 12 bases in between. This CDR3 is built from 14 residues. In germline, CDR1 is LGHNA, CDR2 YSLEER. CDR3 coding DNA: TGCGCCAGCAGCCACTCTAACGTAGGCAATGAGCAGTTCTTC. Its translation is CASSHSNVGNEQFF.